This T cell receptor (beta chain) was recovered during a study of Ad26.COV2.S vaccination and SARS-CoV-2 variants. Study background: A participant enrolled in the COV1001 Ad26.COV2.S trial arm provided the sample. Doses of Ad26.COV2.S were injected into muscle once or twice, 56 days apart.

Concerning this clone: Its antigen is not known.

Treatment denoted: 15 to 20 received Ad26.COV2.S at low or high dose, single or two shots; several received placebo; per-sample allocation not given. Samples were taken on day 63 after the first vaccine or placebo injection. General study findings and limits: For non-spike TCRs, breadth in vaccine recipients resembled that in placebo recipients. Analyses that measured TCR breadth and depth may have underestimated total T cell responses.

Trimming at V came to 6 bases and at J to 4 bases, leaving 15 bases not matched to a gene. The CDR3 runs 16 residues. CDR1 and CDR2 from the germline V gene are MNHEY and SVGEGT. Libraries were prepared by immunoSEQ multiplex PCR; TCRdb keeps only in-frame clonotypes and omits some of them. This table holds roughly 700,000 clones, more than 70% found once. The sequenced sample was peripheral blood, obtained in a trial of Ad26.COV2.S vaccine versus placebo. The sequence came from a person aged 18-60 years who received the Ad26.COV2.S COVID-19 vaccine or a placebo. The rearrangement uses TRBV6-2 or TRBV6-3 and TRBJ2-7; 7 positions agree with TRBD2. The CDR3 spells CASSPGPGGSIYEQYF. Written as DNA, the CDR3 is TGTGCCAGCAGCCCCGGGCCCGGCGGGAGTATATACGAGCAGTACTTC.